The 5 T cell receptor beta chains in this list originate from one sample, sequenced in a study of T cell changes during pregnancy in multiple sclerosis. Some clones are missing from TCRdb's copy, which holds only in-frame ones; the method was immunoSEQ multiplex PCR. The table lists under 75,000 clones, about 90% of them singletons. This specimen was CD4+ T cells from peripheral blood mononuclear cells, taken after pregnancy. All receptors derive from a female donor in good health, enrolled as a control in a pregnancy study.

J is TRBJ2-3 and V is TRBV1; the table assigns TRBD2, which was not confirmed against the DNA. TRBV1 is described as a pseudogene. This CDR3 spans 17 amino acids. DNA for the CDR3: TGCACCAGCAGCCAAGTAGCGGGGGGGTGGGACACAGATACGCAGTATTTT. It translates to CTSSQVAGGWDTDTQYF.

The CDR3 nucleotides are TGTGCCAGCAGTCCTAGCGGAACTAGCACAGATACGCAGTATTTT. It encodes CASSPSGTSTDTQYF. The chain is built from TRBV6-4 and TRBJ2-3, with TRBD2 identical over 7 bases. V trimming: 5 bases; J trimming: 0 bases; junction bases outside the gene matches: 5. CDR1 MRHNA and CDR2 SNTAGT come from the germline V gene. CDR3 length equals 15 residues.

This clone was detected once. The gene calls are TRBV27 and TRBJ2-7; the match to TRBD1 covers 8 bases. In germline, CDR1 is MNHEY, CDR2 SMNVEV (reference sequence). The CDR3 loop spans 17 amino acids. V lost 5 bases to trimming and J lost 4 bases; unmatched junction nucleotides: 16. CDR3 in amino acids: CASSQFSVGTGGYEQYF. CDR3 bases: TGTGCCAGCAGTCAATTCTCCGTGGGGACAGGAGGTTACGAGCAGTACTTC.

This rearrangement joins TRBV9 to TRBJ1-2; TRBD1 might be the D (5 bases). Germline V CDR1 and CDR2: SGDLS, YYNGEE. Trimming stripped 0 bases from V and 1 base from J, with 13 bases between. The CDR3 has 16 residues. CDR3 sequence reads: CASSVGRQGSNYGYTF. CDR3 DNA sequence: TGTGCCAGCAGCGTAGGTAGGCAGGGAAGTAACTATGGCTACACCTTC.

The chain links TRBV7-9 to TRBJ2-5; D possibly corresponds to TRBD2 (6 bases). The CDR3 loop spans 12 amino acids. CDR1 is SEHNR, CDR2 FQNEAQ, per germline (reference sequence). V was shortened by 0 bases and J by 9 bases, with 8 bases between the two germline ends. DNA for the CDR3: TGTGCCAGCAGCTTAGCGGAGGGTTCCCAGTACTTC. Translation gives CASSLAEGSQYF.